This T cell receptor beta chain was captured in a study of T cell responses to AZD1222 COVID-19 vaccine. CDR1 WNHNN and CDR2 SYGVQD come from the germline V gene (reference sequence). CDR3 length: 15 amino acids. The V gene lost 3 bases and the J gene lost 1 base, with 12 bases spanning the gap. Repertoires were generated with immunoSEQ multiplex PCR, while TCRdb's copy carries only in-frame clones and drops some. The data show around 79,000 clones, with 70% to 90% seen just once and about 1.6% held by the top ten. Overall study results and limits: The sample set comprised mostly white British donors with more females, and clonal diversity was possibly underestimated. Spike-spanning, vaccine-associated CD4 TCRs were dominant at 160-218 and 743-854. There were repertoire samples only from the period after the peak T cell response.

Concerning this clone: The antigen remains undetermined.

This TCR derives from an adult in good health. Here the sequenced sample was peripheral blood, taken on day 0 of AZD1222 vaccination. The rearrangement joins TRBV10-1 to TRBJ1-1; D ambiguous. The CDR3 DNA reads TGCGCCAGCAGTGAAGGCGGACTCCCGAACACTGAAGCTTTCTTT. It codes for CASSEGGLPNTEAFF.